This T cell receptor beta chain was sequenced for a study of blood T cell repertoires in COVID-19 (dated by TCRdb to the early 2020s). Turning to the overall study: Samples from collaborators originated in the United States, Italy and Spain and spanned both the acute and convalescent phases of COVID-19. The material from the prospective study consisted of cDNA or gDNA derived from T cells, B-cell-depleted T cells, or PBMCs. The dataset comprised deeply sampled blood TCRbeta repertoires from subjects exposed to, actively infected with, or recovered from COVID-19. A freely available public database, intended as a resource for researchers studying the immune response to SARS-CoV-2, is where the repertoires were released. Samples were obtained from the ongoing ImmuneRACE study (first 160 participants) and from about 1,300 subjects provided by 6 global collaborators. Nearly every sample came with metadata listing a de-identified subject ID, COVID-19 status, age in years and sex. Where available, HLA class I and class II types were obtained from metadata supplied by the sample provider rather than from assay-based typing. Beyond this particular receptor, the publication reports: Clinical and demographic metadata were provided uncurated, with the amount varying by source and participant.

TCRbeta CDR3 regions were amplified from genomic DNA by means of the immunoSEQ Assay, a bias-controlled multiplex PCR. From the authors' description of their analysis: Nucleated cell counts per sample were estimated from amplification of reference gene primers within the assay. To quantify the absolute abundance of each unique TCRbeta CDR3 rearrangement, sequence reads were collapsed and filtered. For each sample, productive Simpson clonality was calculated as the square root of Simpson's diversity index over productive rearrangements. Not all clones reach the TCRdb copy of this immuneACCESS table, which keeps in-frame sequences only. Checked studies attribute under half of the gap to unresolved V genes and leave the rest unexplained. That table gives V, J and clone size, and the DNA gave D and trimming. This sample gives a few hundred thousand clones in total; 83% of them show up just once. The ten largest clones take up 3.5% to 5.5% of the sample.

V lost 3 bases and J lost 4 bases; the stretch between them is 9 bases long. The CDR3 spans 13 residues, from the cysteine through the phenylalanine. Only CDR3 DNA is held: 39 bases, read in frame from base 1. CDR1 and CDR2 were assigned from the germline V gene as ENHRY and SYGVKD. As concerns this clone: Its specific antigen is unknown. Base-call qualities are not available, and no considerably larger clone is one nucleotide away.

A second Seattle source provided samples from volunteer blood donors who had recovered from COVID-19. The collaborating institutions used their own protocols to collect whole blood in K2EDTA tubes. Collaborator samples were shipped for TCRbeta analysis as frozen whole blood, isolated PBMCs, or DNA extracted from either sample type. The sequence derives from a man between 60 and 75 years old who had recovered from COVID-19. The V and J genes are TRBV10-3 and TRBJ2-5; TRBD2 is possibly the D segment (5 matching bases). The sequenced sample consisted of peripheral blood. Here is the DNA: TGTGCCATCAGTGAAGGGCTAGCAGAGACCCAGTACTTC. It encodes CAISEGLAETQYF.